The clone carrying this T cell receptor (beta chain) has a count of ten or more. As yet, its antigen is unknown. These data belong to a study of human T cells and chemical hapten exposure. Notes on the study in general: Sensitization with DPC brought no change to TCRs above 1 in 1000 in frequency.

This sample's time point: patch test 3, about 24 weeks after DPC sensitization. The treatment here: therapeutic diphenylcyclopropenone sensitization with weekly scalp DPC. TCRdb re-derived calls from the RACE reads in MiXCR, one entry per CDR3 protein. The sample holds under 100,000 distinct CDR3 sequences, 11% seen once. This TCR was recovered from a woman in her forties or fifties with alopecia areata. Some clones in this sample may be carry-over from other donors' samples. The starting material was whole blood, obtained in connection with sensitization to the hapten diphenylcyclopropenone (DPC).

CDR3 sequence reads: CASSPSSPHAPNTGELFF. CDR3 sequence (DNA): TGTGCCAGCTCACCATCATCCCCCCACGCCCCAAACACCGGGGAGCTGTTTTTT. The chain combines TRBV18 with TRBJ2-2; D is undetermined. Germline-derived CDR1 and CDR2 are KGHSH and LQKENI. Between the trimmed V and J ends, which lost 2 bases and 2 bases, there was a span of 18 bases. This CDR3 is built from 18 residues.